This is a list of T cell receptor beta chains from one sample in a study of T cell clonotyping in hematopoietic cell transplantation. Clones were read by immunoSEQ multiplex PCR, and TCRdb kept only the in-frame ones, dropping some. The sample lists 40,000 to 45,000 clones; approximately 94% were seen once. Sequenced: peripheral blood mononuclear cells. These receptors were collected from a woman in her forties or fifties in good health. Some clones in this sample may be carry-over from other donors' samples. Each CDR3 is given without its conserved first and last residue. Each record gives: V gene, CDR3 protein.

v_call: TRBV6-5
cdr3_aa: ASSYSSLGSYGYT

v_call: TRBV25-1
cdr3_aa: ASSETPGTSGRNEQF

v_call: TRBV29-1
cdr3_aa: SVSTATNEKLF

v_call: TRBV7-2
cdr3_aa: ASSLAGGTLSYEQY

v_call: TRBV7-9
cdr3_aa: ASSPLRELF

v_call: TRBV4-3
cdr3_aa: ASSQEQGAFGELF

v_call: TRBV27
cdr3_aa: ASSRARTSNYGYT

v_call: TRBV7-9
cdr3_aa: ASSAGLPKVGYEQY

v_call: TRBV7-2
cdr3_aa: ASSRAQKGSGEKLF

v_call: TRBV5-4
cdr3_aa: ASSLESFYSGANVLT

v_call: TRBV5-1
cdr3_aa: ASSLEGGSPLH

v_call: TRBV5-1
cdr3_aa: ASSEDYTGAGYT

v_call: TRBV9
cdr3_aa: ASSRSGATDTQY

v_call: TRBV29-1
cdr3_aa: SIGQDFNQPQH

v_call: TRBV4-3
cdr3_aa: ASTGPGTEAF

v_call: TRBV10-3
cdr3_aa: AISGLQTRDEQY

v_call: TRBV10-3
cdr3_aa: AISEVAGREDTQY

v_call: TRBV28
cdr3_aa: ASSLSRGPSYGYT

v_call: TRBV5-6
cdr3_aa: ASSLMGQGGEKLF

v_call: TRBV10-1
cdr3_aa: ASSDQGTDTQY

v_call: TRBV28
cdr3_aa: ASSLLVSNQPQH

v_call: TRBV6-5
cdr3_aa: ASRGTLYGYT

v_call: TRBV11-2
cdr3_aa: ASSFSENTEAF

v_call: TRBV19
cdr3_aa: ASSVGQGLIAF

v_call: TRBV5-1
cdr3_aa: ASSLGDRGFLDEQF

v_call: TRBV6-1
cdr3_aa: ASLGRVNYGYT

v_call: TRBV7-9
cdr3_aa: ASSRGRSNSPLH

v_call: TRBV4-1
cdr3_aa: ASSPTGLSTDTQY

v_call: TRBV19
cdr3_aa: ASSFPRDRPSGANVLT

v_call: TRBV7-2
cdr3_aa: ASRRRGGTYEQY

v_call: TRBV5-1
cdr3_aa: ASSPDGSGANVLT

v_call: TRBV30
cdr3_aa: AWSSRDKDQPQH

v_call: TRBV27
cdr3_aa: ASRMDSNYGYT

v_call: TRBV9
cdr3_aa: ASSARRDGGNTIY

v_call: TRBV11-3
cdr3_aa: ASSLGGGSTYEQY

v_call: TRBV6-1
cdr3_aa: ASRYRGANYGYT

v_call: TRBV11-2
cdr3_aa: ASSSTRPVYGYT

v_call: TRBV21-1
cdr3_aa: ASSKAGGPGHTDGDTEAF

v_call: TRBV2
cdr3_aa: ASSDDRRSGELF

v_call: TRBV29-1
cdr3_aa: SANGQGRPGLEAF

v_call: TRBV4-2
cdr3_aa: ASSQSAAGFNTDTQY

v_call: TRBV6-1
cdr3_aa: ASSEVIGYEAF

v_call: TRBV6-1
cdr3_aa: ASSEQGKSTDTQY

v_call: TRBV9
cdr3_aa: ASDAGTGSGNTIY

v_call: TRBV5-4
cdr3_aa: ASSFGQVGGYT

v_call: TRBV5-4
cdr3_aa: ASSPGLAGGRTGELF

v_call: TRBV7-3
cdr3_aa: ASSLSGQGTDTQY

v_call: TRBV15
cdr3_aa: ATSRDRFEVVEQF

v_call: TRBV29-1
cdr3_aa: SVFSGAGRTEAF

v_call: TRBV28
cdr3_aa: ASSSRTESNYGYT

v_call: TRBV29-1
cdr3_aa: SVSGASSGNTIY

v_call: TRBV6-5
cdr3_aa: ASIGQLRTEAF

v_call: TRBV11-2
cdr3_aa: ASSPIRGGGTEAF

v_call: TRBV7-7
cdr3_aa: ASSLDPGPNTGELF

v_call: TRBV29-1
cdr3_aa: SVEDRGGTHGYT

v_call: TRBV5-4
cdr3_aa: ASSPMAENTGELF

v_call: TRBV18
cdr3_aa: ASSVTSGQGPNEQY

v_call: TRBV7-9
cdr3_aa: ASRFLGTEGLY

v_call: TRBV11-2
cdr3_aa: ASSLDHLGQAGGSRLF

v_call: TRBV6-4
cdr3_aa: ASRTGTDNTEAF